This TCR beta chain was recorded in a study of CD8 T cells in ankylosing spondylitis. The study, taken as a whole, reports: Certain motif variants had earlier been reported in reactive arthritis synovial fluid and blood. CD8+ disease-linked clones were present at relatively low frequencies in blood. Disease-linked clones reportedly showed significant enrichment in matched ankylosing spondylitis synovial fluid. For ankylosing spondylitis blood, a TCR beta motif of seven to nine highly homologous variants appeared characteristic.

One entry per CDR3 protein, called by TCRdb with MiXCR from the 5' RACE reads. The table shows under 150,000 distinct CDR3 sequences, with approximately 9.7% occurring only once. This clonotype was observed many times. Its target is not known. Germline trimming cut 5 bases from V and 8 bases from J; bases unmatched to any gene: 6. Germline loops: CDR1 SGHTA, CDR2 FQGNSA. This CDR3 is 13 amino acids long. V and J are TRBV7-2 and TRBJ1-5; 7 nucleotides match TRBD1. The specimen sequenced was blood, either unsorted or a sorted T cell fraction (not recorded which). This clonotype originated in a male donor with ankylosing spondylitis or in good health (not recorded which). CDR3 protein: CASSTGTVEPQHF. Here the CDR3 DNA reads TGTGCCAGCAGCACCGGGACAGTCGAGCCCCAGCATTTT.